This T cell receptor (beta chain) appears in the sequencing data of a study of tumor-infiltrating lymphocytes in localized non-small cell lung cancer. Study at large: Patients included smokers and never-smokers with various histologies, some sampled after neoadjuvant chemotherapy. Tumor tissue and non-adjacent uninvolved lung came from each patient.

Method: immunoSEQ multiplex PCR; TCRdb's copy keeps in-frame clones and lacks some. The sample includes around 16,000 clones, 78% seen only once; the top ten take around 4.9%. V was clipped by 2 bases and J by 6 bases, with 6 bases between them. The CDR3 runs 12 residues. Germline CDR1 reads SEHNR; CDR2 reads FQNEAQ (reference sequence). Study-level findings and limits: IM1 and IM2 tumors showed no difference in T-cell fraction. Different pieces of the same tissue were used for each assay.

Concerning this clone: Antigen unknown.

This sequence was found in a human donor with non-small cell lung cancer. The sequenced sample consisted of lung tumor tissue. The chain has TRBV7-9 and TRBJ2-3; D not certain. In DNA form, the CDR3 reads TGTGCCAGCAGCTTAAGCCGCGATACGCAGTATTTT. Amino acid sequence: CASSLSRDTQYF.